This T cell receptor (beta chain) was identified during a study of naive and memory T cell subsets. Regarding the study as a whole: Over 95% of naive TCR sequences appeared only once after error correction, unlike memory subsets.

The beta constant-region primer was an equimolar mix of two oligonucleotides covering TRBC1 and TRBC2. Ligation attached a single-stranded oligonucleotide with a 12-nucleotide UMI and the SP2 primer to the cDNA 3' end. TCRdb re-called the UMI-ligation and nested PCR reads with MiXCR, one entry per CDR3 protein. The table includes under 35,000 distinct CDR3 sequences, around 10% detected once. The table lists this clonotype with many counts. Its antigen is not known. CMV status came from CD4+ T cell IFNgamma after overnight CMV lysate stimulation of fresh PBMCs. Cells stained for CD3, CD4, CD8, CD45RA and CD27 were sorted into four subsets. This receptor was taken from a human donor in good health. The sample consisted of effector memory CD4+ T cells from blood. Subset meaning: effector memory, CD45RA- CD27-.

As DNA, the CDR3 is TGTGCCACCGGCAAAGGGACCCCAGAAGAAGCTTTCTTT. This gives the protein CATGKGTPEEAFF. The V call is TRBV10-3, the J call TRBJ1-1, with D possibly TRBD1 on 5 matching bases. Germline CDR1 ENHRY, CDR2 SYGVKD. This CDR3 contains 13 residues. Trimming stripped 10 bases from V and 8 bases from J, with 20 bases between.